One sample yielded the 30 T cell receptor beta chains listed below, sequenced in a study of regulatory dendritic cells for organ transplantation. Their antigens remain unidentified. Sorted subsets were CFSE-labeled and cultured roughly five days with allogeneic dendritic cells. Sequencing used immunoSEQ multiplex PCR; TCRdb keeps in-frame clones, though not all of them. The sample records some 11,000 clones, nearly 80% being singletons. The sample taken for sequencing was naive CD8+ T cells from blood cultured with regulatory dendritic cells. Regarding subset: CD45RA+ naive T cells. These receptor sequences come from a human donor in good health.

The chain joins TRBV4-3 to TRBJ1-1, with TRBD1 matching 7 bases. V lost 1 base and J lost 4; bases outside the gene matches: 3. Germline V lookup: CDR1 LGHNA, CDR2 YSLEER. CDR3 length: 14 amino acids. This CDR3 reads CASSQGRQGTEAFF. CDR3 nucleotide sequence: TGCGCCAGCAGCCAAGGTCGACAGGGCACTGAAGCTTTCTTT.

Here the CDR3 reads CASSNRETQYF. CDR3 bases: TGTGCCAGTAGTAATCGGGAGACCCAGTACTTC. J is TRBJ2-5 and V is TRBV19; D unresolved. The CDR3 runs to 11 residues. Germline V gene data show CDR1 as LNHDA and CDR2 as SQIVND (reference sequence). The V end was cut by 4 bases, the J end by 5 bases, with 5 bases between.

The chain couples TRBV13 to TRBJ1-5, with unresolved D. This CDR3 region has 14 residues. V shed 0 bases and J shed 0 bases, with 3 bases lying between them. Germline V CDR1 and CDR2: PRHDT, FYEKMQ (reference sequence). The CDR3 region is CASSLGYSNQPQHF. In DNA, the CDR3 is TGTGCCAGCAGCTTAGGCTATAGCAATCAGCCCCAGCATTTT.

The chain has TRBV9 and TRBJ2-5; 10 bases match TRBD2. Per the germline V gene, CDR1 is SGDLS and CDR2 is YYNGEE. Trimming removed 4 bases from V and 2 bases from J; junction bases left unmatched: 5. The CDR3 is 15 amino acids. CDR3 sequence: CASSLSGGGQETQYF. CDR3 nucleotides: TGTGCCAGCAGCCTCAGCGGGGGGGGACAAGAGACCCAGTACTTC.

This sequence joins TRBV7-9 and TRBJ2-2; D may be TRBD1 (5 bases). Germline loops: CDR1 SEHNR, CDR2 FQNEAQ (reference sequence). CDR3 size: 15 residues. Trimming shortened V by 0 bases and J by 5 bases, and 10 bases separated the two germline ends. This CDR3 reads CASSLAGLGTGELFF. In DNA, the CDR3 is TGTGCCAGCAGCTTAGCGGGGCTTGGAACCGGGGAGCTGTTTTTT.

The V gene is TRBV4-1, the J gene TRBJ2-3, with 9 bases identical to TRBD2. The CDR3 is 11 residues long. The V gene end was trimmed by 5 bases and the J gene end by 9 bases; junction bases not matched to a gene: 0. Germline assignment: CDR1 MGHRA and CDR2 YSYEKL. CDR3 nucleotide sequence: TGCGCCAGCAGCGCGGGGGGGACGCAGTATTTT. This encodes CASSAGGTQYF.

CDR3 amino acids: CASSASGLATDTQYF. The CDR3 DNA follows: TGTGCCAGCAGCGCCTCGGGACTAGCAACAGATACGCAGTATTTT. This chain connects TRBV7-9 to TRBJ2-3, with 9 bases matching TRBD2. The germline V gene has CDR1 SEHNR and CDR2 FQNEAQ (reference sequence). Trimming cost V 5 bases and J 3 bases; bases outside gene matches: 6. This CDR3 has 15 residues.

The gene calls are TRBV6-5 and TRBJ1-2; D possibly corresponds to TRBD1 (5 bases). CDR3 length: 15 residues. The germline CDR1 and CDR2 sequences are MNHEY and SVGAGI. The V and J ends lost 0 bases and 4 bases respectively, with 12 bases between them. This CDR3 is CASSYSGGGGYGYTF. The DNA for the CDR3 is TGTGCCAGCAGTTACTCAGGTGGGGGAGGCTATGGCTACACCTTC.

In this sample, this clone turned up once. This chain uses TRBV5-6 with TRBJ2-7, with D maybe TRBD2 (6 bases). The CDR3 is 16 amino acids. The germline V and J ends were trimmed by 0 bases and 6 bases, with 19 bases remaining between them. Germline CDR1 and CDR2: SGHDT and YYEEEE. DNA for the CDR3: TGTGCCAGCAGCTTGGCCGGGAGCCCTCATACGTTCGAGCAGTACTTC. It yields the protein CASSLAGSPHTFEQYF.

The V and J genes are TRBV14 and TRBJ2-1; a weak D match, TRBD2 (7 bases). There are 13 residues in the CDR3. V was shortened by 9 bases and J by 6 bases, with 15 bases between the two germline ends. Germline V gene lookup returns CDR1 SGHDN and CDR2 FVKESK. For the CDR3, the DNA is TGTGCCAGTTCGATCGGGGGGCCCAATGAGCAGTTCTTC. Its protein product is CASSIGGPNEQFF.

The rearrangement joins TRBV27 to TRBJ1-5, with D perhaps TRBD1 (5 bases). V was trimmed by 5 bases and J by 5 bases, leaving 19 bases between them. This CDR3 is built from 16 residues. The germline V gene has CDR1 MNHEY and CDR2 SMNVEV (reference sequence). The chain's CDR3 is CASSPLPQIGDQPQHF. In DNA, the CDR3 is TGTGCCAGCAGTCCCCTCCCGCAGATAGGGGATCAGCCCCAGCATTTT.

By sample share, this clone is medium-sized. The V call is TRBV11-2, the J call TRBJ2-7; TRBD1 might be the D (5 bases). V lost 1 base to trimming and J lost 3 bases, with 13 bases between them. This CDR3 contains 15 residues. Germline values: CDR1 SGHAT, CDR2 FQNNGV. Here the CDR3 DNA reads TGTGCCAGCAGCTTAGGGGGCGCAGCCGTCTACGAGCAGTACTTC. Its translation: CASSLGGAAVYEQYF.

This chain joins TRBV4-2 and TRBJ2-7; D possibly corresponds to TRBD2 (5 bases). V shed 4 bases and J shed 6 bases, with 13 bases lying between them. The CDR3 is made up of 13 amino acids. Germline V gene lookup returns CDR1 LGHNA and CDR2 YNFKEQ. The CDR3 reads CASSRPADSEQYF. For the CDR3, the DNA is TGTGCCAGCAGCCGGCCTGCGGACTCCGAGCAGTACTTC.

The gene calls are TRBV27 and TRBJ2-7, with 7 nucleotides matching TRBD2. The CDR3 is 16 residues long. J was trimmed by 6 bases and V by 4 bases; bases with no gene match: 15. Per the germline V gene, CDR1 is MNHEY and CDR2 is SMNVEV (reference sequence). The CDR3 DNA reads as TGTGCCAGCAGTTCCCTAGCGGAGCTTTATCAGGGCGAGCAGTACTTC. This gives the protein CASSSLAELYQGEQYF.

The genes are TRBV5-1 and TRBJ2-3; D gene ambiguous. The CDR3 runs 15 residues. Trimming cost V 0 bases and J 1 base, with 9 bases left between them. The germline V gene has CDR1 SGHRS and CDR2 YFSETQ. The DNA of the CDR3 is TGCGCCAGCAGCTTGGGTGGCGAGGGCACAGATACGCAGTATTTT. Its protein product is CASSLGGEGTDTQYF.

The rearrangement links TRBV19 to TRBJ2-1; D unresolved. Looked up from germline, CDR1 is LNHDA and CDR2 is SQIVND (reference sequence). The CDR3 contains 16 residues. Trimming took 3 bases from V and 0 from J, leaving 12 bases between them. The CDR3 is CASSISARYSYNEQFF. The DNA for the CDR3 is TGTGCCAGTAGTATTTCTGCCAGATACTCCTACAATGAGCAGTTCTTC.

This rearrangement joins TRBV7-2 to TRBJ2-7; 12 nucleotides agree with TRBD2. CDR1 is SGHTA and CDR2 is FQGNSA in the germline V gene. The CDR3 runs to 16 residues. The V segment lost 4 bases and the J segment 4 bases; nucleotides outside the gene matches: 8. In DNA, the CDR3 is TGTGCCAGCAGCTCATCTCTAGCGGGGGGGGTTTACGAGCAGTACTTC. Its translation is CASSSSLAGGVYEQYF.

J is TRBJ2-3 and V is TRBV21-1; the table gives TRBD2 as D, unverified against the DNA. TRBV21-1 is a recognized pseudogene. There are 19 residues in the CDR3. This CDR3 reads CASSKGGLGTSGITDTQYF. In nucleotides, the CDR3 is TGTGCCAGCAGCAAAGGGGGGTTGGGGACTAGCGGAATCACAGATACGCAGTATTTT.

This chain connects TRBV7-3 to TRBJ2-7, with 7 bases aligning to TRBD2. Germline CDR1 and CDR2: SGHTA and FQGTGA. The CDR3 has 15 amino acids. The trim removed 5 bases at V and 2 bases at J, leaving 9 bases unmatched. The CDR3, as DNA: TGTGCCAGCAGCCCATCCGGGGGGTTCACCTACGAGCAGTACTTC. It translates to CASSPSGGFTYEQYF.

The count of this clone is one. The chain is built from TRBV10-1 and TRBJ2-3; TRBD2 is a possible D gene (6 bases). With 5 bases removed from V and 1 base from J, the gap between germline ends came to 13 bases. The CDR3 loop spans 15 amino acids. Germline lookup yields CDR1 WNHNN and CDR2 SYGVQD (reference sequence). This CDR3 reads CASSTTGVRTDTQYF. CDR3 DNA: TGCGCCAGCAGTACTACGGGGGTGCGCACAGATACGCAGTATTTT.

In this sample, this clone turned up a few times. The chain links TRBV7-2 to TRBJ2-7, with a tentative D call TRBD2 (6 bases). The CDR3 is 12 residues long. CDR1 is SGHTA, CDR2 FQGNSA, per germline. The ends were cut back, 4 bases at V and 6 bases at J, with 10 bases in the middle. CDR3 nucleotide sequence: TGTGCCAGCAGCTCCTGGGGAGGCGAGCAGTACTTC. Translation gives CASSSWGGEQYF.

In the case of this clone: Germline is not matched at one junction end, which may reflect a read error. The identical CDR3 is also encoded by other nucleotide sequences in the sample. The chain uses TRBV7-9 and TRBJ1-1; D uncertain. CDR1 and CDR2 (germline): SEHNR, FQNEAQ (reference sequence). The CDR3 contains 15 residues. The CDR3 sequence is CASSLARGQNTEAFF. The CDR3 DNA follows: TGTGCCAGCAGCTTAGCCAGAGGGCAGAACACTGAGGCTTTCTTT.

The chain has TRBV6-1 and TRBJ2-2, with D possibly being TRBD2 (5 bases). Trimming stripped 3 bases from V and 1 base from J, with 12 bases between. CDR1 is MNHNS, CDR2 SASEGT, per germline. The CDR3 is 16 residues long. Here the CDR3 reads CASSDQDSENTGELFF. Here the CDR3 DNA reads TGTGCCAGCAGTGATCAGGACTCAGAGAACACCGGGGAGCTGTTTTTT.

The J gene is TRBJ2-7, the V gene TRBV4-3; no reliable D call. Per the germline V gene, CDR1 is LGHNA and CDR2 is YSLEER. Trimming shortened V by 1 base and J by 2 bases, and 12 bases separated the two germline ends. The CDR3 extends over 15 amino acids. The CDR3 protein is CASSQVASITYEQYF. The CDR3 coding sequence is TGCGCCAGCAGCCAAGTAGCCAGCATTACCTACGAGCAGTACTTC.

This chain joins TRBV5-5 and TRBJ1-1; D is undetermined. The germline V gene encodes CDR1 SGHKS and CDR2 YYEKEE (reference sequence). Trimming pared 4 bases from V and 3 bases from J, leaving 13 bases between. This CDR3 contains 14 residues. The CDR3 here is CASSPDYMDTEAFF. Written as DNA, the CDR3 is TGTGCCAGCAGCCCCGACTATATGGACACTGAAGCTTTCTTT.

J is TRBJ2-3 and V is TRBV14, with D perhaps matching TRBD2 (5 bases). The CDR3 has 16 residues. Germline V gives CDR1 SGHDN, CDR2 FVKESK. V was trimmed by 1 base and J by 5 bases, leaving 16 bases between them. The DNA of the CDR3 is TGTGCCAGCAGCCAAGTTGAGTGGAGCGGTCTAGATACGCAGTATTTT. Residues: CASSQVEWSGLDTQYF.

The chain joins TRBV7-9 to TRBJ2-3, with D possibly being TRBD2 (6 bases). V was cut by 7 bases and J by 3 bases, with 17 bases left in between. Germline lookup yields CDR1 SEHNR and CDR2 FQNEAQ (reference sequence). The CDR3 is 15 residues long. CDR3 nucleotides: TGTGCCAGCACTCGCCTAGCGAGACCTACAGATACGCAGTATTTT. Protein sequence: CASTRLARPTDTQYF.

The V gene is TRBV7-2, the J gene TRBJ1-2; TRBD1 matches 11 bases. This CDR3 is built from 15 residues. Germline assignment: CDR1 SGHTA and CDR2 FQGNSA. V shed 5 bases, J shed 8 bases, and the junction held 10 bases outside the gene matches. The CDR3 sequence is CASSLWGQGVRGYTF. The DNA for the CDR3 is TGTGCCAGCAGCCTATGGGGACAGGGGGTTCGGGGCTACACCTTC.

V and J are TRBV7-8 and TRBJ2-1; TRBD2 agrees at 11 bases. The junction had 9 bases not matched to a gene; V was cut back by 5 bases and J by 0 bases. CDR1 is SGHVS and CDR2 is FQNEAQ in the germline V gene. The CDR3 covers 18 residues. The CDR3 loop reads CASSPSGGLEASYNEQFF. CDR3 DNA: TGTGCCAGCAGCCCTAGCGGGGGGCTCGAGGCCTCCTACAATGAGCAGTTCTTC.

The rearrangement links TRBV12-2 to TRBJ2-5; the D call of TRBD1 is as the table states it, not checked on the DNA. TRBV12-2 is designated a pseudogene. The CDR3 length is 14 residues. CDR3 nucleotides: TGTGCAAGTCGCCACAGGGTTGGCCAAGAGACCCAGTACTTC. Amino acids: CASRHRVGQETQYF.